The next 20 T cell receptor beta chains were all read from a single sample in a study of blood T cell repertoires in COVID-19. The protocol was immunoSEQ multiplex PCR, while the TCRdb copy is restricted to in-frame clones and leaves out a portion. The top ten clones hold approximately 29% of a sample with about 100,000 clones, roughly 79% of them seen once. The sample consisted of peripheral blood. These receptors were obtained from a man between 65 and 85 years old with active or convalescent COVID-19.

The chain carries TRBV7-2 and TRBJ1-6; 9 nucleotides line up with TRBD1. V shed 7 bases, J shed 8 bases, and the junction held 9 bases outside the gene matches. The length of the CDR3 is 15 residues. Germline CDR1 is SGHTA and CDR2 is FQGNSA. The CDR3 DNA sequence: TGTGCCAGCATGGGACAGGGTACGCCCTATTCACCCCTCCACTTT. This sequence encodes CASMGQGTPYSPLHF.

In its sample, this clone was seen many times. The chain recombines TRBV4-2 with TRBJ1-5; tentative D call: TRBD1 (6 bases). The CDR3 has 18 residues. The V gene lost 3 bases and the J gene lost 0 bases, with 18 bases spanning the gap. CDR1 LGHNA and CDR2 YNFKEQ come from the germline V gene. The CDR3 reads CASSQDGYPRGSNQPQHF. CDR3 DNA sequence: TGTGCCAGCAGCCAGGATGGCTACCCCAGGGGTAGCAATCAGCCCCAGCATTTT.

The chain joins TRBV5-1 to TRBJ2-7; D is perhaps TRBD1 (6 bases). This CDR3 is 13 amino acids long. Germline CDR1 reads SGHRS; CDR2 reads YFSETQ. V gave up 4 bases and J gave up 5 bases, with 13 bases separating them. DNA for the CDR3: TGCGCCAGCAGCGAAGGACAGTGGGACGAGCAGTACTTC. Translation gives CASSEGQWDEQYF.

This clone was observed a few times. The gene calls are TRBV9 and TRBJ1-6, with D maybe TRBD1 (5 bases). There are 14 residues in the CDR3. V was trimmed by 6 bases and J by 10 bases, leaving 17 bases between them. Germline V gene data show CDR1 as SGDLS and CDR2 as YYNGEE. The DNA for the CDR3 is TGTGCCAGCAACCGCGGGGCAGAACTCTCACCCCTCCACTTT. Protein product: CASNRGAELSPLHF.

V gene TRBV3-1 (or the pseudogene TRBV3-2) combines with J gene TRBJ1-1, with TRBD1 identical over 10 bases. Germline assignment: CDR1 LGHDT and CDR2 YNNKEL (reference sequence). After removal of 1 base from V and 11 bases from J, the junction contained 4 bases not matched to a gene. CDR3 size: 13 residues. DNA of the CDR3: TGTGCCAGCAGCCAAGGGGGGACAGGGGCGGCTTTCTTT. Encoded protein: CASSQGGTGAAFF.

The rearrangement joins TRBV19 to TRBJ1-2; D uncertain. The CDR3 totals 16 residues. Trimming stripped 3 bases from V and 4 bases from J, with 18 bases between. Germline V CDR1 and CDR2: LNHDA, SQIVND (reference sequence). Here the CDR3 DNA reads TGTGCCAGTAGTATTGCTCCAGCCCGGGATGGCTATGGCTACACCTTC. This encodes CASSIAPARDGYGYTF. Full variable domain (outside the CDR3, taken from reference TRBV19 and TRBJ1-2): DGGITQSPKYLFRKEGQNVTLSCEQNLNHDAMYWYRQDPGQGLRLIYYSQIVNDFQKGDIAEGYSVSREKKESFPLTVTSAQKNPTAFYLCASSIAPARDGYGYTFGSGTRLTVV.

The J gene is TRBJ2-4, the V gene TRBV27; D uncertain. The germline V and J ends were trimmed by 5 bases and 0 bases, with 14 bases remaining between them. There are 16 residues in the CDR3. Germline V CDR1 and CDR2: MNHEY, SMNVEV (reference sequence). CDR3 coding DNA: TGTGCCAGCAGTCAGGTGACCAGCCTAGCCAAAAACATTCAGTACTTC. Encoded protein: CASSQVTSLAKNIQYF.

This clone has a count of ten or more. The chain employs TRBV7-9 and TRBJ2-5, with 11 bases that match TRBD1. Germline V CDR1 and CDR2: SEHNR, FQNEAQ (reference sequence). The ends lost 5 bases at V and 4 bases at J; junction bases unmatched: 9. CDR3 size: 16 residues. CDR3 sequence: CASSLRTGGGGETQYF. Here the CDR3 DNA reads TGTGCCAGCAGCCTACGGACAGGGGGCGGTGGAGAGACCCAGTACTTC.

This clone was observed a few times. The CDR3 loop reads CASSDGGRRGYTF. CDR3 coding DNA: TGTGCCAGCAGCGACGGGGGGAGGAGGGGCTACACCTTC. V usage is TRBV6-6 and J usage is TRBJ1-2; a weak D match, TRBD1 (5 bases). Germline values: CDR1 MNHNY, CDR2 SVGAGI (reference sequence). This CDR3 region has 13 residues. Trimming pared 6 bases from V and 8 bases from J, leaving 16 bases between.

This clone was found once. The CDR3 coding sequence is TGTGCCAGCAGCTTAGCGACATTTCCGGGAGGCACAGGTGAAAAACTGTTTTTT. Translated, it gives CASSLATFPGGTGEKLFF. The chain employs TRBV7-9 and TRBJ1-4; D is perhaps TRBD1 (5 bases). Germline values: CDR1 SEHNR, CDR2 FQNEAQ (reference sequence). V lost 0 bases and J lost 7, with 21 bases in between. This CDR3 comprises 18 residues.

The CDR3 coding sequence is TGTGCCAGCAGTTCGGAGAGGGCCAGGGGCGGGGAGCTGTTTTTT. Its protein is CASSSERARGGELFF. V gene TRBV27 combines with J gene TRBJ2-2, with D possibly being TRBD1 (6 bases). CDR1 and CDR2 (germline): MNHEY, SMNVEV (reference sequence). Trimming removed 4 bases from V and 7 bases from J, with 16 bases in between. This CDR3 has 15 residues.

This clone was observed a handful of times. This chain connects TRBV28 to TRBJ1-4, with D maybe TRBD1 (6 bases). The CDR3 contains 15 residues. V lost 6 bases to trimming and J lost 7 bases, with 18 bases between them. CDR1 and CDR2 (germline): MDHEN, SYDVKM. The CDR3 nucleotides read TGTGCCAGCAGGCCCACGGACAGAGGAGGTGAAAAACTGTTTTTT. Its protein is CASRPTDRGGEKLFF.

The chain recombines TRBV15 with TRBJ1-2; 12 bases map to TRBD1. CDR1 is LNHNV and CDR2 is YYDKDF in the germline V gene (reference sequence). The CDR3 has 15 residues. V gave up 1 base and J gave up 6 bases; unmatched junction bases: 3. The CDR3 protein is CATSRGDRGHDGYTF. CDR3 bases: TGTGCCACCAGCAGAGGGGACAGGGGGCATGATGGCTACACCTTC.

The chain uses TRBV3-1 (or the pseudogene TRBV3-2) and TRBJ2-7; tentative D call: TRBD2 (5 bases). The V and J ends lost 4 bases and 2 bases respectively, with 12 bases between them. This CDR3 is built from 14 residues. Germline values: CDR1 LGHDT, CDR2 YNNKEL (reference sequence). The CDR3 is CASSPRRVPYEQYF. DNA of the CDR3: TGTGCCAGCAGCCCCCGGCGGGTACCCTACGAGCAGTACTTC.

The chain joins TRBV28 to TRBJ2-1, with TRBD2 matching over 10 bases. This CDR3 spans 15 amino acids. CDR1 and CDR2 from the germline V gene are MDHEN and SYDVKM. After removal of 4 bases from V and 2 bases from J, the junction contained 2 bases not matched to a gene. In DNA form, the CDR3 reads TGTGCCAGCAGTTCTAGCGGGAGCCCCTACAATGAGCAGTTCTTC. Translating it yields CASSSSGSPYNEQFF.

The chain couples TRBV5-4 to TRBJ2-7; 13 nucleotides line up with TRBD2. Germline CDR1 reads SGHNT; CDR2 reads YYREEE (reference sequence). The CDR3 length is 15 residues. V was clipped by 4 bases and J by 3 bases; unmatched bases: 4. CDR3 nucleotides: TGTGCCAGCAGCATGGGACTAGCGGGATACTACGAGCAGTACTTC. Translation gives CASSMGLAGYYEQYF.

The V call is TRBV14, the J call TRBJ2-1; D unclear. The CDR3 loop spans 12 amino acids. The V gene lost 3 bases and the J gene lost 4 bases, with 4 bases spanning the gap. Germline V gives CDR1 SGHDN, CDR2 FVKESK. The CDR3 protein is CASSHSYNEQFF. The CDR3 DNA reads TGTGCCAGCAGCCATTCTTACAATGAGCAGTTCTTC. The full variable domain, completed using reference TRBV14 and TRBJ2-1, is EAGVTQFPSHSVIEKGQTVTLRCDPISGHDNLYWYRRVMGKEIKFLLHFVKESKQDESGMPNNRFLAERTGGTYSTLKVQPAELEDSGVYFCASSHSYNEQFFGPGTRLTVL.

This chain links TRBV28 with TRBJ1-6; D is possibly TRBD1 (6 bases). CDR3 length: 14 residues. The germline V gene has CDR1 MDHEN and CDR2 SYDVKM. V shed 5 bases and J shed 3 bases, with 8 bases lying between them. This chain's CDR3 is CASSPGHYNSPLHF. CDR3 DNA sequence: TGTGCCAGCAGTCCGGGACACTATAATTCACCCCTCCACTTT.

In DNA, the CDR3 is TGTGCCACCAGTGATTTGCCCTTAGCGGGAGGGCTCCAAGAGACCCAGTACTTC. As protein: CATSDLPLAGGLQETQYF. The chain recombines TRBV24-1 with TRBJ2-5; TRBD2 aligns across 11 bases. The ends lost 0 bases at V and 1 base at J; junction bases unmatched: 6. The length of the CDR3 is 18 residues. The germline V gene encodes CDR1 KGHDR and CDR2 SFDVKD.

The chain has TRBV30 and TRBJ2-7; 12 bases agree with TRBD2. Trimming cost V 4 bases and J 6 bases; bases outside gene matches: 4. The CDR3 sequence is 13 residues long. The germline CDR1 and CDR2 sequences are GTSNPN and SVGIG (reference sequence). The CDR3, as DNA: TGTGCCTGGACACCACTAGCGGGAGGCGAGCAGTACTTC. This codes for CAWTPLAGGEQYF.